This T cell receptor (beta chain) comes out of a study of T cells in Graves' hyperthyroidism and ophthalmopathy. Study-wide points: Most thyroid clonotypes expanded above 0.001 were also detected in blood. A 13 V-J signature model discriminated ophthalmopathy versus stable hyperthyroidism. Ophthalmopathy was model-predicted a median around 6.7 months pre-onset.

TCR beta CDR3 regions were amplified from RNA transcripts. The HTBI primer set was used in a first-round RT-PCR of the TCR CDR3. TCRdb recomputed calls from the multiplex PCR reads with MiXCR, one row per CDR3 protein. The table lists around 97,000 distinct CDR3 sequences, approximately 48% of them singletons. A note on this clonotype: As yet, its antigen is unknown. Being one base from a much bigger clone, this may be a read error.

Germline lookup yields CDR1 MNHEY and CDR2 SVGAGI. This CDR3 has 13 amino acids. This clonotype was obtained from a middle-aged man with Graves' hyperthyroidism. Sequencing was carried out using blood. This rearrangement joins TRBV6-5 to TRBJ1-1; D is ambiguous. In DNA, the CDR3 is TGTGCCAGCATGCCTCGGGGAGGGCTTGGAGCTTGCTTT. It specifies CASMPRGGLGACF.